A selection of T cell receptor beta chains follows, all from one sample in a study of technical replicates of blood from a few donors. Some clones are missing from TCRdb's copy, which holds only in-frame ones; the method was immunoSEQ multiplex PCR. The data contain about 82,000 clones, over 90% of them singletons. The sequencing sample was made of T cells isolated from PBMCs. These TCRs come from a human donor in good health. Both conserved end residues are part of each CDR3. D genes are given only for firm matches. Clone sizes are given selectively: once, few, many, or a class where the clone is expanded.

D: TRBD1
V: TRBV28
size: NA
J: TRBJ2-7
DNA: TGTGCCAGCAGCGAACCGGGACAGGGCACCTACGAGCAGTACTTC
CDR3: CASSEPGQGTYEQYF

D: NA
V: TRBV20-1
size: NA
J: TRBJ2-1
DNA: TGCAGTGCTAGAAAGGGGAATGAGCAGTTCTTC
CDR3: CSARKGNEQFF

D: TRBD1
V: TRBV27
size: NA
J: TRBJ2-1
DNA: TGTGCCAGCAGTTACAGGGGTAATGAGCAGTTCTTC
CDR3: CASSYRGNEQFF

D: TRBD2
V: TRBV30
size: NA
J: TRBJ2-5
DNA: TGTGCCTGTAGCGGGAGGTGGGAGACCCAGTACTTC
CDR3: CACSGRWETQYF

D: NA
V: TRBV2
size: NA
J: TRBJ1-2
DNA: TGTGCCAGCAGTGTAGGTGTTCGGGCAGGGGTGGGAGATGGCTACACCTTC
CDR3: CASSVGVRAGVGDGYTF

D: TRBD2
V: TRBV27
size: NA
J: TRBJ2-3
DNA: TGTGCCAGCAGCCGACTAGCGGGCACAGATACGCAGTATTTT
CDR3: CASSRLAGTDTQYF

D: TRBD1
V: TRBV10-3
size: NA
J: TRBJ1-2
DNA: TGTGCCATTGGGACAGAGAACTATGGCTACACCTTC
CDR3: CAIGTENYGYTF

D: NA
V: TRBV7-2
size: NA
J: TRBJ2-1
DNA: TGTGCCAGCAGCTTAAGTTTTCGAGGAGGCTACAATGAGCAGTTCTTC
CDR3: CASSLSFRGGYNEQFF

D: TRBD2
V: TRBV7-3
size: NA
J: TRBJ2-7
DNA: TGTGCCAGCAGCCAGACTAGCGGGAGTATCTACGAGCAGTACTTC
CDR3: CASSQTSGSIYEQYF

D: NA
V: TRBV30
size: once
J: TRBJ1-1
DNA: TGTGCCTGGAGTTTTACAGGTATGAGTGAAGCTTTCTTT
CDR3: CAWSFTGMSEAFF

D: NA
V: TRBV5-5
size: NA
J: TRBJ2-7
DNA: TGTGCCAGCAGCTTGGCTCGCGGCCTCTCCTACGAGCAGTACTTC
CDR3: CASSLARGLSYEQYF

D: NA
V: TRBV25-1
size: once
J: TRBJ1-4
DNA: TGTGCCAGCAGTGAGAACATCCCAACTAATGAAAAACTGTTTTTT
CDR3: CASSENIPTNEKLFF

D: TRBD1
V: TRBV18
size: once
J: TRBJ2-2
DNA: TGTGCCAGCTCCCCGACTTGGACAGGGACGAAGGCCGGGGAGCTGTTTTTT
CDR3: CASSPTWTGTKAGELFF

D: NA
V: TRBV9
size: NA
J: TRBJ1-2
DNA: TGTGCCAGCAGCGTAAGTGAGCTTCGCAACTATGGCTACACCTTC
CDR3: CASSVSELRNYGYTF

D: NA
V: TRBV4-3
size: NA
J: TRBJ2-2
DNA: TGCGCCAGCAGCCAAGACCAATTCTCCAGCGAGAACACCGGGGAGCTGTTTTTT
CDR3: CASSQDQFSSENTGELFF

D: TRBD1
V: TRBV29-1
size: NA
J: TRBJ2-7
DNA: TGCAGCGTAAAAAACAGGGGACACTACGAGCAGTACTTC
CDR3: CSVKNRGHYEQYF

D: TRBD1
V: TRBV5-1
size: NA
J: TRBJ2-1
DNA: TGCGCCAGCAGCGAGGGACAGACCTACAATGAGCAGTTCTTC
CDR3: CASSEGQTYNEQFF

D: TRBD1
V: TRBV19
size: NA
J: TRBJ1-2
DNA: TGTGCCAGTAGTGTCGGACAGGTAGCTAACTATGGCTACACCTTC
CDR3: CASSVGQVANYGYTF

D: TRBD2
V: TRBV5-1
size: NA
J: TRBJ2-7
DNA: TGCGCCAGCAGCTTGGCAAACGTCTTAGCGGGAGGAAAATACGAGCAGTACTTC
CDR3: CASSLANVLAGGKYEQYF

D: TRBD2
V: TRBV27
size: NA
J: TRBJ2-7
DNA: TGTGCCAGCAGTTTCTCTAGCGGGAGTTCCTACGAGCAGTACTTC
CDR3: CASSFSSGSSYEQYF

D: NA
V: TRBV6-1
size: NA
J: TRBJ2-1
DNA: TGTGCCAGCAGTGAAGCGAATGAACGGGAGCTCTACAATGAGCAGTTCTTC
CDR3: CASSEANERELYNEQFF

D: NA
V: TRBV5-1
size: NA
J: TRBJ2-1
DNA: TGCGCCAGCAGCTTGGTTACAGTCGGGAATTCGGCGGAGTTCTACAATGAGCAGTTCTTC
CDR3: CASSLVTVGNSAEFYNEQFF

D: TRBD2
V: TRBV9
size: NA
J: TRBJ2-7
DNA: TGTGCCAGCAGCCGTAGCGGGGCCTATTCCTACGAGCAGTACTTC
CDR3: CASSRSGAYSYEQYF

D: TRBD2
V: TRBV28
size: NA
J: TRBJ2-7
DNA: TGTGCCAGCAACGTTCTAGCGGGTACCTACGAGCAGTACTTC
CDR3: CASNVLAGTYEQYF

D: NA
V: TRBV29-1
size: NA
J: TRBJ2-4
DNA: TGCAGCGTTGTTATCGACATTCAGTACTTC
CDR3: CSVVIDIQYF

D: NA
V: TRBV28
size: NA
J: TRBJ2-6
DNA: TGTGCCAGCAGGCCCCTTTTAGGAGGTGGGGCCAACGTCCTGACTTTC
CDR3: CASRPLLGGGANVLTF

D: TRBD1
V: TRBV7-8
size: NA
J: TRBJ1-5
DNA: TGTGCCAGCAGGTCAGGGGGCCGATATAGCAATCAGCCCCAGCATTTT
CDR3: CASRSGGRYSNQPQHF

D: NA
V: TRBV16
size: NA
J: TRBJ2-7
DNA: TGTGCCAGCAGCCCCGAACCAAGGGAGATCCTCTACGAGCAGTACTTC
CDR3: CASSPEPREILYEQYF

D: TRBD1
V: TRBV4-2
size: few
J: TRBJ1-2
DNA: TGTGCCAGCAGCCAAGATAGGGACAGCTTCTATGGCTACACCTTC
CDR3: CASSQDRDSFYGYTF

D: NA
V: TRBV7-9
size: NA
J: TRBJ2-1
DNA: TGTGCCAGCAGCTCAACCGATAGGACTGGGCAGTTCTTC
CDR3: CASSSTDRTGQFF

D: NA
V: TRBV6-1
size: NA
J: TRBJ2-2
DNA: TGTGCCAGCGTCCGAGGGTGGGGGAACACCGGGGAGCTGTTTTTT
CDR3: CASVRGWGNTGELFF

D: TRBD1
V: TRBV7-3
size: NA
J: TRBJ1-2
DNA: TGTGCCAGCAGCTTCCGACAGGGAAGCTACACCTTC
CDR3: CASSFRQGSYTF

D: NA
V: TRBV15
size: NA
J: TRBJ1-5
DNA: TGTGCCACCAGCGGGGAGTTCGCGTTCAACAATCAGCCCCAGCATTTT
CDR3: CATSGEFAFNNQPQHF

D: NA
V: TRBV11-3
size: NA
J: TRBJ1-1
DNA: TGTGCCAGCAGCTCGTCGACAGTGAACACTGAAGCTTTCTTT
CDR3: CASSSSTVNTEAFF

D: NA
V: TRBV11-3
size: once
J: TRBJ1-2
DNA: TGTGCCAGCAGCAAACGGGAGAACTATGGCTACACCTTC
CDR3: CASSKRENYGYTF

D: NA
V: TRBV18
size: NA
J: TRBJ2-2
DNA: TGTGCCAGCTCACTTACAGGGTTCGGGGAGCTGTTTTTT
CDR3: CASSLTGFGELFF

D: NA
V: TRBV11-2
size: NA
J: TRBJ2-2
DNA: TGTGCCAGCCCCGCAGCGCCGAACACCGGGGAGCTGTTTTTT
CDR3: CASPAAPNTGELFF

D: TRBD1
V: TRBV9
size: NA
J: TRBJ1-2
DNA: TGTGCCAGCAGCGTAGGGGGGCAGGGGGGATTAACGAGCTACACCTTC
CDR3: CASSVGGQGGLTSYTF

D: NA
V: TRBV5-4
size: NA
J: TRBJ2-5
DNA: TGTGCCAGCAGCCGGATGAGGGATCGGGAGACCCAGTACTTC
CDR3: CASSRMRDRETQYF

D: TRBD2
V: TRBV11-3
size: NA
J: TRBJ2-1
DNA: TGTGCCAGCAGCTTATTTAGCGGGAGCTATGAGCAGTTCTTC
CDR3: CASSLFSGSYEQFF

D: NA
V: TRBV30
size: few
J: TRBJ1-5
DNA: TGTGCCTGGATGACGGGTTACAATCAGCCCCAGCATTTT
CDR3: CAWMTGYNQPQHF

D: TRBD2
V: TRBV4-3
size: NA
J: TRBJ2-7
DNA: TGCGCCAGCAGCCAAGTACTAGCGGGAGGGCCCGACGAGCAGTACTTC
CDR3: CASSQVLAGGPDEQYF

D: NA
V: TRBV14
size: NA
J: TRBJ1-1
DNA: TGTGCCAGCAGCGCTTGGATGTGGAGCACTGAAGCTTTCTTT
CDR3: CASSAWMWSTEAFF

D: NA
V: TRBV5-1
size: few
J: TRBJ2-1
DNA: TGCGCCAGCAGCTCGACCCTAGGGGTTAGCTCCTACAATGAGCAGTTCTTC
CDR3: CASSSTLGVSSYNEQFF

D: NA
V: TRBV2
size: NA
J: TRBJ1-1
DNA: TGTGCCAGCAGTGTGCCAGGAGGGGCTTTCTTT
CDR3: CASSVPGGAFF

D: TRBD2
V: TRBV5-6
size: NA
J: TRBJ2-3
DNA: TGTGCCAGCAGCCCGACTAGCGGGTCAGCAGATACGCAGTATTTT
CDR3: CASSPTSGSADTQYF

D: TRBD1
V: TRBV29-1
size: once
J: TRBJ2-7
DNA: TGCAGAATTATGGCAGGGGGCTTAATTTTGTACGAGCAGTACTTC
CDR3: CRIMAGGLILYEQYF

D: TRBD1
V: TRBV6-5
size: NA
J: TRBJ1-1
DNA: TGTGCCAGCAGTTACTGGACAGGTATGAACACTGAAGCTTTCTTT
CDR3: CASSYWTGMNTEAFF

D: NA
V: TRBV14
size: NA
J: TRBJ2-3
DNA: TGTGCCAGCAGCCAAGATCGGAGGGGGCTACGTCGTGATACGCAGTATTTT
CDR3: CASSQDRRGLRRDTQYF

D: NA
V: TRBV5-5
size: NA
J: TRBJ2-3
DNA: TGTGCCAGCAGCGCCCAGTTGAATTCAGATACGCAGTATTTT
CDR3: CASSAQLNSDTQYF

D: TRBD1
V: TRBV9
size: NA
J: TRBJ1-4
DNA: TGTGCCAGCAGCGTAGGGGCGGTGACAGGGGGTGAAAAACTGTTTTTT
CDR3: CASSVGAVTGGEKLFF

D: NA
V: TRBV5-1
size: NA
J: TRBJ2-5
DNA: TGCGCCAGCAAGCTTGGTTTAGAGACCCAGTACTTC
CDR3: CASKLGLETQYF

D: TRBD1
V: TRBV27
size: NA
J: TRBJ2-5
DNA: TGTGCCAGCAGTCCTTGGACTGACAGGGTGGCCCAAGAGACCCAGTACTTC
CDR3: CASSPWTDRVAQETQYF

D: TRBD1
V: TRBV4-1
size: NA
J: TRBJ2-7
DNA: TGCGCCAGCAGCCGGACCGGGACAGCCTACGACGAGCAGTACTTC
CDR3: CASSRTGTAYDEQYF

D: NA
V: TRBV2
size: once
J: TRBJ2-3
DNA: TGTGCCAGCTGCGGGTGGGCTAGCACAGATACGCAGTATTTT
CDR3: CASCGWASTDTQYF

D: TRBD1
V: TRBV2
size: NA
J: TRBJ1-1
DNA: TGTGCCAGCGGATTGACAGGGGAGAGCACTGAAGCTTTCTTT
CDR3: CASGLTGESTEAFF

D: TRBD2
V: TRBV7-2
size: NA
J: TRBJ2-1
DNA: TGTGCCAGCAGCTTAGAGGGACTAGCGGGAGTTGGCTCCTACAATGAGCAGTTCTTC
CDR3: CASSLEGLAGVGSYNEQFF

D: NA
V: TRBV29-1
size: NA
J: TRBJ1-1
DNA: TGCAGCGTTGAAGGGACAGTCGAAGCTTTCTTT
CDR3: CSVEGTVEAFF

D: NA
V: TRBV29-1
size: NA
J: TRBJ2-7
DNA: TGCAGCGTGAGTTTGACCGACAGGAGCTTATCCTACGAGCAGTACTTC
CDR3: CSVSLTDRSLSYEQYF